This TCR beta chain came from a study of cytomegalovirus exposure and HLA in healthy donors. The overall study: An earlier analysis found 110 million or so unique TCR beta sequences from about 190 million T cells.

PCR employed 60 Vbeta and 13 Jbeta primers. This table comes from immunoSEQ multiplex PCR, and its TCRdb copy is limited to in-frame clones, with some not included. Here the sample spans roughly 190,000 clones, over 70% being singletons. The germline V and J ends were trimmed by 0 bases and 0 bases, with 9 bases remaining between them. Germline CDR1 reads LGHNA; CDR2 reads YNFKEQ. The CDR3 is 15 amino acids. The source of this sequence is a man aged 35-49 years in good health and CMV-seropositive. Sequencing was performed on PBMCs. The rearrangement joins TRBV4-2 to TRBJ2-7; D call uncertain. CDR3 nucleotide sequence: TGTGCCAGCAGCCAAGAGGGCGCGAGCTCCTACGAGCAGTACTTC. Its protein product is CASSQEGASSYEQYF.